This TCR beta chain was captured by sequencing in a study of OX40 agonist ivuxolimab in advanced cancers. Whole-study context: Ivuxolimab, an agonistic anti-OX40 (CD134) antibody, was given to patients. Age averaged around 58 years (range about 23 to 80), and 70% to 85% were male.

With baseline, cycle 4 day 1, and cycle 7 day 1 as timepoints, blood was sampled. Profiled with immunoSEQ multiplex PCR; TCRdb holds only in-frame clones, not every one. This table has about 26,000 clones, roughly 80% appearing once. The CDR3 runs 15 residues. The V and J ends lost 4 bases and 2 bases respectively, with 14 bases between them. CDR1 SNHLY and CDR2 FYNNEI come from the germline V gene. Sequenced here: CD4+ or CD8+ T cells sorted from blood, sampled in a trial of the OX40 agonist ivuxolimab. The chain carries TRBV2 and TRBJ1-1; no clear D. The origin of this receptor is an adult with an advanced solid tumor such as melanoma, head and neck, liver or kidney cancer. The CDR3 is CASSVSGRANTEAFF. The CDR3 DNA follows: TGTGCCAGCAGTGTCTCTGGCCGTGCTAACACTGAAGCTTTCTTT.